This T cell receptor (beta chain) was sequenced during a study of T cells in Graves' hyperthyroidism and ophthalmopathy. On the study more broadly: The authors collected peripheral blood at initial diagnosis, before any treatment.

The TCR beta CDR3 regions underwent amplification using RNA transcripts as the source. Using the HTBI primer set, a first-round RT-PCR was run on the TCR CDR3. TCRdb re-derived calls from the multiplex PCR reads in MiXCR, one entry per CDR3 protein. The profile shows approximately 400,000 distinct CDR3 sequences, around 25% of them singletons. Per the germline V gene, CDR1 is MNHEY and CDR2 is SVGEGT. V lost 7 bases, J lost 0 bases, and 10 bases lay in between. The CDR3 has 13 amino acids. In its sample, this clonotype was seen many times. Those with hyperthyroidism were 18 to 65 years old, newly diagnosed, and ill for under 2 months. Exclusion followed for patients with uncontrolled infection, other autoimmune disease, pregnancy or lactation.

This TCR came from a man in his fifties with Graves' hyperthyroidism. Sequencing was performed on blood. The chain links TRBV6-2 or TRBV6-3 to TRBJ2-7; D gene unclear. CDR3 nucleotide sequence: TGTGCCAGCAATGACTGGAGCTCCTACGAGCAGTACTTC. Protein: CASNDWSSYEQYF.